This entry features one T cell receptor (beta chain) sequence. Its antigen remains unknown. This sample is drawn from a study of CD4 T cells in relation to SARS-CoV-2 and coronaviruses. Study at large: The negative reference was HIV-1 Nef peptide pool or peptide-free culture.

Unexposed donor CD4+ T cells date from about 2011-2018, before the COVID-19 pandemic. The cells were cultured for around ten days before CD4+ T cells were isolated. Unexposed-donor CD4+ T cells were probed with SARS-CoV-2 S/N and four cold-coronavirus spikes, cells permitting. Repertoires were generated with immunoSEQ multiplex PCR, while TCRdb's copy carries only in-frame clones and drops some. The sample shows 25,000 to 30,000 clones, approximately 70% of them seen only once. The CDR3 totals 15 residues. Germline V gives CDR1 SGHRS, CDR2 YFSETQ. After removal of 0 bases from V and 5 bases from J, the junction contained 6 bases not matched to a gene. Study findings and constraints: SARS-CoV-2-driven expansion was significantly weaker in crossreactive than monoreactive clones.

The V gene is TRBV5-1, the J gene TRBJ2-5, with 8 bases identical to TRBD2. The sequencing sample was made of CD4+ T cells from PBMCs, cultured in vitro. The TCR comes from a human donor in good health. Here the CDR3 DNA reads TGCGCCAGCAGCTTGGGAGTAGCGGGGAGTGAGACCCAGTACTTC. This encodes CASSLGVAGSETQYF.